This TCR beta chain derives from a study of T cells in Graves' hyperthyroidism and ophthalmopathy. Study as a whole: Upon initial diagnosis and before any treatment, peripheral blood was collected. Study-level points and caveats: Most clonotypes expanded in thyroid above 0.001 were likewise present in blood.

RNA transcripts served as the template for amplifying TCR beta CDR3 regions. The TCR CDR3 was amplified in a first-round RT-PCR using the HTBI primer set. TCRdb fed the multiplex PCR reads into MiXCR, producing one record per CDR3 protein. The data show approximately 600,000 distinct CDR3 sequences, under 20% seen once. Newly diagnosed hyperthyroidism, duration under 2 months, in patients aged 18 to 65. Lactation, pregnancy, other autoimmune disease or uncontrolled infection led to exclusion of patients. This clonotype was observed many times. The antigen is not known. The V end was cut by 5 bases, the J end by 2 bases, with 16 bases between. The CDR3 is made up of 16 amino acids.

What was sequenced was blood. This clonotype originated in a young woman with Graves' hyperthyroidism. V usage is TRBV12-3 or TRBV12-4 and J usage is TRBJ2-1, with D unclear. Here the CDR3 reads CASSPLTPDPYNEQFF. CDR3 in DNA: TGTGCCAGCAGTCCCCTAACCCCCGACCCCTACAATGAGCAGTTCTTC.